This T cell receptor (beta chain) was sequenced in a study of T cells in Graves' hyperthyroidism and ophthalmopathy. Study observations and caveats: Ophthalmopathy, as predicted by the model, came a median around 6 months after the prediction. Most clonotypes that expanded in the thyroid above 0.001 also showed up in blood.

RNA transcripts gave rise to amplified TCR beta CDR3 regions. The HTBI primer set served for first-round RT-PCR of the TCR CDR3. TCRdb used MiXCR to reprocess the multiplex PCR reads, holding one entry per CDR3 protein. Found here are about 760,000 distinct CDR3 sequences, 35% of them singletons; the top ten hold around 29%. This clonotype was seen at least ten times. Its target is not known. The CDR3 spans 14 residues. The V end lost 7 bases, the J end lost 6 bases, and 15 bases lay between the germline ends. From germline, CDR1 is SNHLY and CDR2 FYNNEI. Hyperthyroidism had been newly diagnosed in patients aged 18 to 65, and its duration was under 2 months.

The sequence was obtained from a woman aged 35 to 49 with Graves' hyperthyroidism. The chain carries TRBV2 and TRBJ1-4, with no clear D. The sequenced sample consisted of blood. Here the CDR3 DNA reads TGTGCCAGCATCGCCCGTACATCCGATGAAAAACTGTTTTTT. This translates into CASIARTSDEKLFF.